This TCR beta chain was obtained from a study of shared clonotypes between healthy human individuals. The assay was immunoSEQ multiplex PCR, and TCRdb's table has in-frame clones only and misses some. The sample includes about 1.5 million clones, roughly 98% of them seen just once. V dropped 6 bases and J dropped 2 bases, with 17 bases sitting between them. Looked up from germline, CDR1 is SGHRS and CDR2 is YFSETQ. The CDR3 sequence is 15 residues long. Source material: naive CD4+ T cells sorted from blood. The subset is: CD45RA+ positively selected. The V and J genes are TRBV5-1 and TRBJ2-5; weak D call: TRBD1 (6 bases). The TCR originated in a man aged 25-45 years in good health. The CDR3 sequence: CASNPQGRGQETQYF. The DNA of the CDR3 is TGCGCCAGCAACCCACAGGGAAGAGGGCAAGAGACCCAGTACTTC.